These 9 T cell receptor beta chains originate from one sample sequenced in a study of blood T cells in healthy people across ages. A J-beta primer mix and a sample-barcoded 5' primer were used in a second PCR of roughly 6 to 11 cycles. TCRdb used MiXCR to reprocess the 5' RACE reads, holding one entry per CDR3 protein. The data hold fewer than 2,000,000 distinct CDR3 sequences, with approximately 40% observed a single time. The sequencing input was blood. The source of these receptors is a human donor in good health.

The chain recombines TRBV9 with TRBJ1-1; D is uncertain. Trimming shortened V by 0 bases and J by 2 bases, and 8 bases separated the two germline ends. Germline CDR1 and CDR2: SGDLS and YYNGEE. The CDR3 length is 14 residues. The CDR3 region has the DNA TGTGCCAGCAGCGTAGGGGGTGCCAACACTGAAGCTTTCTTT. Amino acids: CASSVGGANTEAFF.

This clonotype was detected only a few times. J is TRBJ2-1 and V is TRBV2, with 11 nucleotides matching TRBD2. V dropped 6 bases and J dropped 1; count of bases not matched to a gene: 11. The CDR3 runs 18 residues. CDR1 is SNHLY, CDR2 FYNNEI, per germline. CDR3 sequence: CASSSTSGGRMSYNEQFF. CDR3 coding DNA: TGTGCCAGCAGCTCCACTAGCGGGGGACGAATGTCCTACAATGAGCAGTTCTTC.

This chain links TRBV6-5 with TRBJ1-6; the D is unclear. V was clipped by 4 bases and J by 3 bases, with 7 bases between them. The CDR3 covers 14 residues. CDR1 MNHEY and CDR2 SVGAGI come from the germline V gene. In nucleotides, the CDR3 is TGTGCCAGCAGTTCCGACCTCTATAATTCACCCCTCCACTTT. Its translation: CASSSDLYNSPLHF.

For the CDR3, the DNA is TGTGCCACCAGCACTATCGGGGGGGGCGGCGGAGACACTGAAGCTTTCTTT. Translated, it gives CATSTIGGGGGDTEAFF. The chain is built from TRBV15 and TRBJ1-1; D may be TRBD1 (6 bases). This CDR3 has 17 amino acids. CDR1 and CDR2 from the germline V gene are LNHNV and YYDKDF (reference sequence). V lost 4 bases, J lost 3 bases, and 21 bases lay in between. The complete variable domain, with remaining parts taken from reference TRBV15 and TRBJ1-1, reads DAMVIQNPRYQVTQFGKPVTLSCSQTLNHNVMYWYQQKSSQAPKLLFHYYDKDFNNEADTPDNFQSRRPNTSFCFLDIRSPGLGDTAMYLCATSTIGGGGGDTEAFFGQGTRLTVV.

The CDR3 loop is CSAQMTALNTEAFF. DNA of the CDR3: TGCAGTGCTCAAATGACAGCTTTGAACACTGAAGCTTTCTTT. The chain employs TRBV20-1 and TRBJ1-1; D possibly corresponds to TRBD1 (5 bases). This CDR3 spans 14 amino acids. Germline assignment: CDR1 DFQATT and CDR2 SNEGSKA (reference sequence). V was pared by 5 bases and J by 0 bases, with 13 bases between.

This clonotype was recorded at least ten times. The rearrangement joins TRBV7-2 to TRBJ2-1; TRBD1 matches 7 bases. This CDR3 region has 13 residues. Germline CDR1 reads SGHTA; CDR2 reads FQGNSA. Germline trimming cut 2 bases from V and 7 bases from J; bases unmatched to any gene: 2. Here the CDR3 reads CASSLTGVNEQFF. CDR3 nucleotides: TGTGCCAGCAGCTTAACAGGGGTAAATGAGCAGTTCTTC.

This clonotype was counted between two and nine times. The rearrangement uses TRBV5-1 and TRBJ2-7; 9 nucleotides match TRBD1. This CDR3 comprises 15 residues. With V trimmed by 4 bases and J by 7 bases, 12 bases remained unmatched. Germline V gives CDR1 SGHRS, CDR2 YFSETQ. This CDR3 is CASSPLAGTGKEQYF. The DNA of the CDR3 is TGCGCCAGCAGCCCACTCGCCGGGACAGGGAAGGAGCAGTACTTC.

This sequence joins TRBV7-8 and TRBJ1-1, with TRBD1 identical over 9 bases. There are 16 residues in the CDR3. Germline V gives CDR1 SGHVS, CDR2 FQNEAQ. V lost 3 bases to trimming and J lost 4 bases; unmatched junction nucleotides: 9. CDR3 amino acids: CASSLRPTGGFTEAFF. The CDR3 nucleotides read TGTGCCAGCAGCTTGAGGCCTACAGGGGGCTTCACTGAAGCTTTCTTT. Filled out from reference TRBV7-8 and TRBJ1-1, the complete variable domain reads GAGVSQSPRYKVAKRGQDVALRCDPISGHVSLFWYQQALGQGPEFLTYFQNEAQLDKSGLPSDRFFAERPEGSVSTLKIQRTQQEDSAVYLCASSLRPTGGFTEAFFGQGTRLTVV.

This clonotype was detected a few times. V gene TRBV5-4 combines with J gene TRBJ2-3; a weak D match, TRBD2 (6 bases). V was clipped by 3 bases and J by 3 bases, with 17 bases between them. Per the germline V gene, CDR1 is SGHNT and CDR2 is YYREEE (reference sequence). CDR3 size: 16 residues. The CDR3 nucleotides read TGTGCCAGCAGCTCCGGGACTTCCTCACAGACAGATACGCAGTATTTT. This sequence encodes CASSSGTSSQTDTQYF.